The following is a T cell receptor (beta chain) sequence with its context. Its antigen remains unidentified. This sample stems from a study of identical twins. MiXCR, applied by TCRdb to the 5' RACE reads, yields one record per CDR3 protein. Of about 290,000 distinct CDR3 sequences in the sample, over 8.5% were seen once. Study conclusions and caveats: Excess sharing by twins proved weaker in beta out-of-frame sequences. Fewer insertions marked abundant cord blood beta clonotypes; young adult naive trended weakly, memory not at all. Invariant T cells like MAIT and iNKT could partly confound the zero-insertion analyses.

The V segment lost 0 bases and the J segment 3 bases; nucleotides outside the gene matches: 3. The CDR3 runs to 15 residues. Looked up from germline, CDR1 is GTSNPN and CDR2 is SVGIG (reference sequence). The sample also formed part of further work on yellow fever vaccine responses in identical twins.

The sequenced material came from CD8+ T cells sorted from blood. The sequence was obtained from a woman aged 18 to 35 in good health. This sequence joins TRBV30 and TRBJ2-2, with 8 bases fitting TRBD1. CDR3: CAWSVLRGHTGELFF. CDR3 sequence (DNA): TGTGCCTGGAGTGTACTCAGGGGGCACACCGGGGAGCTGTTTTTT.